This is a list of T cell receptor beta chains from one sample in a study of identical twins. MiXCR, applied by TCRdb to the 5' RACE reads, yields one record per CDR3 protein. This table holds around 680,000 distinct CDR3 sequences, 8% to 9% found once. This same sample was also part of a study on yellow fever vaccine responses in identical twins.

The sequencing input was PBMCs. The receptors were sampled from a woman between 18 and 30 years old in good health. CDR3s include the opening cysteine and the closing phenylalanine or tryptophan. The D gene is left open where the match is weak. The listing skips clone size in some rows; elsewhere it reads once, few, many or a size class.

v_gene	d_gene	abundance	j_gene	CDR3nt	CDR3aa
TRBV5-1	TRBD2	many	TRBJ2-7	TGCGCCAGCAGCTTGGGCGGGGGAGGCTCCTACGAGCAGTACTTC	CASSLGGGGSYEQYF
TRBV5-1	NA	once	TRBJ2-7	TGCGCCAGCAGCTTGGCCCCGACAGACTCTGTGGCCCTCGAGCAGTACTTC	CASSLAPTDSVALEQYF
TRBV12-3/TRBV12-4	NA	many	TRBJ2-5	TGTGCCAGCAGTTCCCCGCTACAGAGTATCCAAGAGACCCAGTACTTC	CASSSPLQSIQETQYF
TRBV30	NA	few	TRBJ2-5	TGTGCCTGGAGTGTACGACAGACAGAGACCCAGTACTTC	CAWSVRQTETQYF
TRBV7-6	NA	NA	TRBJ2-3	TGTGCCAGCAGGTCCTTCGGGGGCACAGATACGCAGTATTTT	CASRSFGGTDTQYF
TRBV7-8	NA	NA	TRBJ2-7	TGTGCCAGCAGCTTAGCGGAGACAACCTACGAGCAGTACTTC	CASSLAETTYEQYF
TRBV27	TRBD1	NA	TRBJ2-7	TGTGCCAGCAGTTATGACAGGGACCGCGAGCAGTACTTC	CASSYDRDREQYF
TRBV7-9	TRBD2	NA	TRBJ2-7	TGTGCCAGCAGCTTATCAGCGGGAGGGCCGGAGGAGCAGTACTTC	CASSLSAGGPEEQYF
TRBV6-2/TRBV6-3	TRBD2	NA	TRBJ2-7	TGTGCCAGCGAAGAGGGAGGGCCGAACGAGCAGTACTTC	CASEEGGPNEQYF
TRBV6-2/TRBV6-3	NA	NA	TRBJ1-1	TGTGCCAGCAGTTCCTGGGGGGGGAACACTGAAGCTTTCTTT	CASSSWGGNTEAFF
TRBV20-1	TRBD2	few	TRBJ2-1	TGCAGTGCTAGAGATCCATCTAGCGGGAGGTACAATGAGCAGTTCTTC	CSARDPSSGRYNEQFF
TRBV2	NA	NA	TRBJ2-1	TGTGCCAGCAGTGATAGGCTAGCGAGCCGAAATGAGCAGTTCTTC	CASSDRLASRNEQFF
TRBV5-1	TRBD2	few	TRBJ2-1	TGCGCCAGCAGCACGACTAGCGGGAGTGCCCATGAGCAGTTCTTC	CASSTTSGSAHEQFF
TRBV4-2	TRBD2	NA	TRBJ2-1	TGTGCCAGCAGCCCCAGAGGTAGCGGGAGGGCCAATGAGCAGTTCTTC	CASSPRGSGRANEQFF
TRBV7-2	TRBD1	few	TRBJ1-1	TGTGCCAGCAGCCCAGGGGGCCTTAACGGCGCTGAAGCTTTCTTT	CASSPGGLNGAEAFF
TRBV5-1	TRBD2	many	TRBJ2-3	TGCGCCAGCAGCTCCCGGACTAGCGGGAGCACAGATACGCAGTATTTT	CASSSRTSGSTDTQYF
TRBV12-5	TRBD1	once	TRBJ2-1	TGTGCTAGTGGTTTGGACAGGGGGGTAGAGCAGTTCTTC	CASGLDRGVEQFF
TRBV28	NA	many	TRBJ2-3	TGTGCCAGCAGCTCCCCTGGACGGAGAAGCACAGATACGCAGTATTTT	CASSSPGRRSTDTQYF
TRBV7-9	NA	NA	TRBJ1-5	TGTGCCAGCAGCTTAGGAGGGCCTAGCAATCAGCCCCAGCATTTT	CASSLGGPSNQPQHF
TRBV10-3	NA	NA	TRBJ2-2	TGTGCCATCAGTGAAGGTCAGACCGGGGAGCTGTTTTTT	CAISEGQTGELFF
TRBV6-1	TRBD1	many	TRBJ1-4	TGTGCCAGCAGAAAACTGGACAGGGGGGGTGAAAAACTGTTTTTT	CASRKLDRGGEKLFF
TRBV24-1	NA	NA	TRBJ2-1	TGTGCCACCAGTGACCCACAGGGGAGGAATGAGCAGTTCTTC	CATSDPQGRNEQFF
TRBV9	TRBD1	NA	TRBJ2-3	TGTGCCAGCAGCCCATCGAGGACAGGGACTTCAGATACGCAGTATTTT	CASSPSRTGTSDTQYF
TRBV7-9	NA	many	TRBJ1-2	TGTGCCAGCAGTTTGAAAGCTAACTATGGCTACACCTTC	CASSLKANYGYTF
TRBV29-1	TRBD2	many	TRBJ2-3	TGCAGCGCCCGAACAGGGCTAGGGGCAGCGGGAGGTGGCGCAGATACGCAGTATTTT	CSARTGLGAAGGGADTQYF
TRBV5-1	NA	many	TRBJ2-3	TGCGCCAGCAGCTTGTACACAGAAAGCACAGATACGCAGTATTTT	CASSLYTESTDTQYF
TRBV6-1	NA	NA	TRBJ2-2	TGTGCCAGCTGGGGGCGGAGGGGCACCGGGGAGCTGTTTTTT	CASWGRRGTGELFF
TRBV4-1	TRBD2	NA	TRBJ2-1	TGCGCCAGCAGCCAAGATCTGCCGGGGGGGTACAATGAGCAGTTCTTC	CASSQDLPGGYNEQFF
TRBV12-3/TRBV12-4	TRBD2	many	TRBJ2-2	TGTGCCAGCCAGAGTGGGCTAGCGGAGAACACCGGGGAGCTGTTTTTT	CASQSGLAENTGELFF
TRBV3-1	NA	NA	TRBJ2-5	TGTGCCAGCAGCCAAGTCGTCTACCAAGAGACCCAGTACTTC	CASSQVVYQETQYF
TRBV5-1	TRBD2	few	TRBJ2-2	TGCGCCAGCAGCCGTAAAGGGACTAGCGGAAACACCGGGGAGCTGTTTTTT	CASSRKGTSGNTGELFF
TRBV7-3	NA	NA	TRBJ2-3	TGTGCCAGCAGCTTACGGTTGGGGCCCGGAGGAGATACGCAGTATTTT	CASSLRLGPGGDTQYF
TRBV15	TRBD2	few	TRBJ2-1	TGTGCCACCAGCATGGGACTAGCGGGAGGGTCGGCCTTCTACAATGAGCAGTTCTTC	CATSMGLAGGSAFYNEQFF
TRBV4-2	TRBD2	many	TRBJ2-1	TGTGCCAGCAGCCAAGAGGGGACTAGCGGCTCCTACAATGAGCAGTTCTTC	CASSQEGTSGSYNEQFF
TRBV11-1	NA	many	TRBJ2-2	TGTGCCAGCAGCTACCCCCCGGGCAGGGATTCGAACACCGGGGAGCTGTTTTTT	CASSYPPGRDSNTGELFF
TRBV27	TRBD1	few	TRBJ2-5	TGTGCCAGCAGTTTATCGACAGGGAGCGAGGAGACCCAGTACTTC	CASSLSTGSEETQYF
TRBV12-3/TRBV12-4	NA	few	TRBJ2-7	TGTGCCAGCAGTTTAGATTTCTTCGAGCAGTACTTC	CASSLDFFEQYF
TRBV5-1	TRBD1	many	TRBJ2-1	TGCGCCAGCAGCCAACGAGAGACAGGGCACGGTTTCAATGAGCAGTTCTTC	CASSQRETGHGFNEQFF
TRBV4-3	NA	NA	TRBJ2-2	TGCGCCAGCAGCCAAGGACCAGGCCCCGGGGAAGACACCGGGGAGCTGTTTTTT	CASSQGPGPGEDTGELFF
TRBV12-3/TRBV12-4	TRBD2	many	TRBJ2-7	TGTGCCAGCAGTTCCGGGACTAGCGTTTACGAGCAGTACTTC	CASSSGTSVYEQYF
TRBV4-1	NA	NA	TRBJ2-7	TGCGCCAGCAGACCTACCGGGGGCTCCTACGAGCAGTACTTC	CASRPTGGSYEQYF
TRBV28	TRBD1	many	TRBJ1-1	TGTGCCAGCAGTTTCCTGCAGACAGGGTATGGGGCTGAAGCTTTCTTT	CASSFLQTGYGAEAFF
TRBV6-2/TRBV6-3	NA	many	TRBJ2-1	TGTGCCAGCAGAGTGGGCGGGACTCCTATCAATGAGCAGTTCTTC	CASRVGGTPINEQFF
TRBV20-1	NA	NA	TRBJ2-3	TGCAGTGCTAGAGACTATACGCAGTATTTT	CSARDYTQYF
TRBV11-2	NA	NA	TRBJ2-2	TGTGCCAGCAGCCCCCGACAGTCTACTAACACCGGGGAGCTGTTTTTT	CASSPRQSTNTGELFF
TRBV6-2/TRBV6-3	TRBD1	once	TRBJ2-2	TGTGCCAGCAGTTCGGGACAGGGGGCCGGGGAGCTGTTTTTT	CASSSGQGAGELFF
TRBV18	TRBD2	NA	TRBJ2-1	TGTGCCAGCTCACCGCGGACTAGCAGGAGGTTCGACAATGAGCAGTTCTTC	CASSPRTSRRFDNEQFF
TRBV7-8	TRBD2	NA	TRBJ2-1	TGTGCCAGCAGCCGCTCCAGGACTAGCGGAAGCTCCTACAATGAGCAGTTCTTC	CASSRSRTSGSSYNEQFF
TRBV6-2/TRBV6-3	NA	NA	TRBJ2-7	TGTGCCAGCATCAAAGACGGGGTCGCCTACGAGCAGTACTTC	CASIKDGVAYEQYF
TRBV15	NA	NA	TRBJ2-5	TGTGCCACCAGCGGCCGGGGCCAAGAGACCCAGTACTTC	CATSGRGQETQYF
TRBV29-1	TRBD2	NA	TRBJ2-7	TGCAGCGTGGAAGAAGCTAGCGGGAGAAAAGTATCAACTTGCCTCCCCTACGAGCAGTACTTC	CSVEEASGRKVSTCLPYEQYF
TRBV4-3	NA	many	TRBJ1-2	TGCGCCAGCAGCCAAGAAAGTAGAGGGAACTATGGCTACACCTTC	CASSQESRGNYGYTF
TRBV30	NA	NA	TRBJ2-2	TGTGCCTCTGGGGGAGGAAGCAACACCGGGGAGCTGTTTTTT	CASGGGSNTGELFF
TRBV5-1	NA	NA	TRBJ2-2	TGCGCCAGCAGCTTGGCCGTAAGCTTACCAGCCGGGGAGCTGTTTTTT	CASSLAVSLPAGELFF
TRBV7-9	NA	many	TRBJ2-2	TGTGCCAGCAGCTTCGGGGGGCAGACCGGGGAGCTGTTTTTT	CASSFGGQTGELFF
TRBV4-3	NA	many	TRBJ2-6	TGCGCCAGCAGCCAAGAAAGTAGAGCTACAGGCTCTGGGGCCAACGTCCTGACTTTC	CASSQESRATGSGANVLTF
TRBV6-5	NA	NA	TRBJ2-1	TGTGCCAGCAGTTCCGATGACGGGAATTACAATGAGCAGTTCTTC	CASSSDDGNYNEQFF
TRBV27	NA	NA	TRBJ2-7	TGTGCCAGCAGTTCTATAACAGGGTACGAGCAGTACTTC	CASSSITGYEQYF
TRBV29-1	NA	few	TRBJ1-2	TGCAGCGTGCCCCGACAGGCCTATGGCTACACCTTC	CSVPRQAYGYTF